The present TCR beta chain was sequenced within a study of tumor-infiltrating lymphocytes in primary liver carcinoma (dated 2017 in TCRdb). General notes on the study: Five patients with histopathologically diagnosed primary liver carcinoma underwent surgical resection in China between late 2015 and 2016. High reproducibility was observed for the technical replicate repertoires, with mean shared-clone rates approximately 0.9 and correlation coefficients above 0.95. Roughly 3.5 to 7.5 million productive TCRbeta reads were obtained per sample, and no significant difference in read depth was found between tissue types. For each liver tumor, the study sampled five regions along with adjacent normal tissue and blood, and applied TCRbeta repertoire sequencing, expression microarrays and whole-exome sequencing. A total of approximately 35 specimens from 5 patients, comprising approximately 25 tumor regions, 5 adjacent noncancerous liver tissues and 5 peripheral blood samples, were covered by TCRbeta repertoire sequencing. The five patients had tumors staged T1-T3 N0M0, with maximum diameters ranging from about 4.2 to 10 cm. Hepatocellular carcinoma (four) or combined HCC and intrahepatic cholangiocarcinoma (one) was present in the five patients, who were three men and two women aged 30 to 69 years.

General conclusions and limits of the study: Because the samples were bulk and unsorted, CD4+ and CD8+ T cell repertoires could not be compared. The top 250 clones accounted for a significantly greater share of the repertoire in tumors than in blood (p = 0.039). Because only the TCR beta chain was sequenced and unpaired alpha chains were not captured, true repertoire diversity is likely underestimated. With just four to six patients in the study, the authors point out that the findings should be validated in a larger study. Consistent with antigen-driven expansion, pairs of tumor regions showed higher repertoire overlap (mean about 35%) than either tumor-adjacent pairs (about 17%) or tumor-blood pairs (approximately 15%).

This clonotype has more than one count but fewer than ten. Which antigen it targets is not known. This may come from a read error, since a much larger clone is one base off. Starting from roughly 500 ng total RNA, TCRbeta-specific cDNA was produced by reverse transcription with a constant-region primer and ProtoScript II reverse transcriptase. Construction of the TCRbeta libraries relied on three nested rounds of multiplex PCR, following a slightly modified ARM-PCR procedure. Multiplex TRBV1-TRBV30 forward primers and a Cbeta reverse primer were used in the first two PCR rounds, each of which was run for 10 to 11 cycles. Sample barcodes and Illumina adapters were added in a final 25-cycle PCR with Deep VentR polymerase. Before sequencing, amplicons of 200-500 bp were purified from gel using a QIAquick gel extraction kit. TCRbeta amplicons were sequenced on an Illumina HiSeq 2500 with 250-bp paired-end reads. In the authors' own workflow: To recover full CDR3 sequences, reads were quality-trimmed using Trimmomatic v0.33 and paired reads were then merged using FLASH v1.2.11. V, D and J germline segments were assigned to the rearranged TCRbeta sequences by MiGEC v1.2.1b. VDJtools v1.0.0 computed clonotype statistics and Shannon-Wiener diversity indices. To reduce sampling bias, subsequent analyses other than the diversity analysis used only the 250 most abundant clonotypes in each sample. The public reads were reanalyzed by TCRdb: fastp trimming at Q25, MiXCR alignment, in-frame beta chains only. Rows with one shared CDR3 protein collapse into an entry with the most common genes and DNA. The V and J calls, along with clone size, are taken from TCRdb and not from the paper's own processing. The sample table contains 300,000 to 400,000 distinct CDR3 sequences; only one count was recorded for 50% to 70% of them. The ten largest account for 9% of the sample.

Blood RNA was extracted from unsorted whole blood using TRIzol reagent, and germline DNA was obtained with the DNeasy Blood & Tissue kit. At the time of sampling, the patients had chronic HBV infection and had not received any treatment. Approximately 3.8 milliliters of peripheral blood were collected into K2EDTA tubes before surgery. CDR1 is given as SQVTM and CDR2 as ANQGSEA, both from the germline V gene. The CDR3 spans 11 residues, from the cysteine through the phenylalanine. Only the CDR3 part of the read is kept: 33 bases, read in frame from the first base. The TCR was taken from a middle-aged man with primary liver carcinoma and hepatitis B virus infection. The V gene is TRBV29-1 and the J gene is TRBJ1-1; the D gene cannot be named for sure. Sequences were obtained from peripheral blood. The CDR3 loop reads CSAEPNTEALF. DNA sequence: TGCAGCGCCGAACCTAACACTGAAGCTCTCTTT.